Listed here are 32 T cell receptor beta chains from one sample, sequenced in a study of blood T cell repertoires in COVID-19. The method was immunoSEQ multiplex PCR; TCRdb's version includes in-frame clones alone and lacks a portion of them. The sample holds roughly 160,000 clones, 82% seen once. Sequenced input: PBMCs or T cells enriched from blood (not recorded which). The receptor set was obtained from a man aged 55 to 70 who had recovered from COVID-19.

The chain uses TRBV25-1 and TRBJ1-5; 7 positions match TRBD1. Trimming took 2 bases from V and 9 from J; bases not matched to a gene: 7. The CDR3 consists of 14 residues. The germline gives CDR1 MGHDK, CDR2 SYGVNS. CDR3 nucleotide sequence: TGTGCCAGCAGTGAACGGACAGGTCCCGGGCCCCAGCATTTT. Translation gives CASSERTGPGPQHF.

The rearrangement links TRBV16 to TRBJ1-2, with D possibly TRBD1 on 6 matching bases. V lost 3 bases and J 8 bases, leaving 10 bases between the germline ends. CDR1 and CDR2 (germline): KGHSY, FQNENV. The CDR3 length is 12 residues. CDR3: CASSQMDRGYTF. DNA for the CDR3: TGTGCCAGCAGCCAGATGGACAGAGGCTACACCTTC.

The J gene is TRBJ2-2, the V gene TRBV7-8, with D perhaps matching TRBD2 (5 bases). Germline V lookup: CDR1 SGHVS, CDR2 FQNEAQ. This CDR3 comprises 16 residues. Trimming shortened V by 2 bases and J by 4 bases, and 14 bases separated the two germline ends. As DNA, the CDR3 is TGTGCCAGCAGCTTAAGGCGGAGGAACCTCACCGGGGAGCTGTTTTTT. It yields the protein CASSLRRRNLTGELFF. Full variable domain (remainder filled in from reference TRBV7-8 and TRBJ2-2): GAGVSQSPRYKVAKRGQDVALRCDPISGHVSLFWYQQALGQGPEFLTYFQNEAQLDKSGLPSDRFFAERPEGSVSTLKIQRTQQEDSAVYLCASSLRRRNLTGELFFGEGSRLTVL.

The J gene is TRBJ2-7, the V gene TRBV7-6, with a weak D call TRBD1 (5 bases). Germline lookup yields CDR1 SGHVS and CDR2 FNYEAQ. Trimming removed 2 bases at V and 10 bases at J, with 18 bases between. CDR3 size: 14 residues. This CDR3 is CASSLNRLMGKQYF. CDR3 coding DNA: TGTGCCAGCAGCTTAAACAGGCTAATGGGGAAACAGTACTTC.

This chain connects TRBV14 to TRBJ2-7, with a tentative D call TRBD1 (5 bases). The CDR3 runs 13 residues. CDR1 is SGHDN and CDR2 is FVKESK in the germline V gene. V dropped 6 bases and J dropped 5 bases, with 14 bases sitting between them. The DNA of the CDR3 is TGTGCCAGCAGAGAGCAGGGTAGTCACGAGCAGTACTTC. This translates into CASREQGSHEQYF.

The chain carries TRBV3-1 (or the pseudogene TRBV3-2) and TRBJ1-2; D is unresolved. Trimming pared 2 bases from V and 2 bases from J, leaving 9 bases between. The germline CDR1 and CDR2 sequences are LGHDT and YNNKEL (reference sequence). The CDR3 loop spans 14 amino acids. CDR3 region: CASSQFNTNYGYTF. DNA for the CDR3: TGTGCCAGCAGCCAATTCAACACAAACTATGGCTACACCTTC.

The chain recombines TRBV4-1 with TRBJ2-1; 7 nucleotides match TRBD2. Germline V gene data show CDR1 as MGHRA and CDR2 as YSYEKL. CDR3 length equals 15 residues. V lost 0 bases to trimming and J lost 8 bases; unmatched junction nucleotides: 7. The CDR3 protein is CASSQERERGDEQFF. The DNA for the CDR3 is TGCGCCAGCAGCCAAGAACGGGAGCGGGGAGATGAGCAGTTCTTC.

The table lists this clone with a few counts. The chain couples TRBV10-3 to TRBJ2-6, with 12 bases aligning to TRBD2. The germline CDR1 and CDR2 sequences are ENHRY and SYGVKD. Trimming at V came to 7 bases and at J to 0 bases, leaving 7 bases not matched to a gene. The CDR3 is 18 amino acids. The CDR3 DNA follows: TGTGCCATCAAGTCTAGCGGGGGGGAACTCTCTGGGGCCAACGTCCTGACTTTC. As protein: CAIKSSGGELSGANVLTF.

The chain employs TRBV3-1 (or the pseudogene TRBV3-2) and TRBJ2-1; 10 bases map to TRBD2. Germline V gene data show CDR1 as LGHDT and CDR2 as YNNKEL (reference sequence). This CDR3 comprises 15 residues. The junction had 3 bases not matched to a gene; V was cut back by 0 bases and J by 7 bases. CDR3 residues: CASSQEIAGGNEQFF. The CDR3 coding sequence is TGTGCCAGCAGCCAAGAAATAGCGGGGGGTAATGAGCAGTTCTTC.

This chain joins TRBV10-2 and TRBJ2-3, with D uncertain. This CDR3 has 15 amino acids. From germline, CDR1 is WSHSY and CDR2 SAAADI. Trimming shortened V by 8 bases and J by 0 bases, and 15 bases separated the two germline ends. DNA for the CDR3: TGCGCCAGCGAAGAGACTCGCACTAGCACAGATACGCAGTATTTT. Protein sequence: CASEETRTSTDTQYF.

The chain carries TRBV11-2 and TRBJ2-7; the D gene is possibly TRBD1 (6 bases). V was trimmed by 4 bases and J by 3 bases, leaving 16 bases between them. The CDR3 extends over 15 amino acids. CDR1 and CDR2 (germline): SGHAT, FQNNGV. CDR3 DNA: TGTGCCAGCAGCTACCTACAGGGCTCAAACTACGAGCAGTACTTC. It translates to CASSYLQGSNYEQYF.

Ten or more counts support this clone. J is TRBJ2-7 and V is TRBV7-9; D is unclear. Germline values: CDR1 SEHNR, CDR2 FQNEAQ (reference sequence). V was cut by 3 bases and J by 3 bases, with 12 bases left in between. The CDR3 is 14 amino acids. The CDR3 sequence: CASSFRSAGYEQYF. The CDR3 bases are TGTGCCAGCAGCTTTCGGTCCGCCGGCTACGAGCAGTACTTC.

The CDR3 nucleotides read TGTGCCAGTACCGCTCAGGGGGGCTCTGGAAACACCATATATTTT. Amino acids: CASTAQGGSGNTIYF. V usage is TRBV6-5 and J usage is TRBJ1-3; 7 bases align to TRBD1. Germline loops: CDR1 MNHEY, CDR2 SVGAGI. Trimming took 9 bases from V and 0 from J; bases not matched to a gene: 8. The CDR3 has 15 residues.

This clone has a handful of counts. The V call is TRBV7-2, the J call TRBJ2-3; TRBD2 aligns across 10 bases. CDR3 length: 16 amino acids. Trimming took 5 bases from V and 5 from J; bases not matched to a gene: 10. Germline V CDR1 and CDR2: SGHTA, FQGNSA. CDR3 region: CASSESLAGGLDTQYF. The CDR3 nucleotides are TGTGCCAGCAGCGAATCATTAGCGGGAGGCCTAGATACGCAGTATTTT.

This sequence joins TRBV29-1 and TRBJ2-1, with a weak D call TRBD2 (5 bases). V was pared by 4 bases and J by 9 bases, with 16 bases between. CDR1 and CDR2 (germline): SQVTM, ANQGSEA. The CDR3 sequence is 13 residues long. CDR3 nucleotide sequence: TGCAGCGTTGCCCCTAGGACTGAAGGTGAGCAGTTCTTC. Amino acid sequence: CSVAPRTEGEQFF.

The CDR3, as DNA: TGTGCCAGTAGCCGACTAGTTAACGGTGAGCAGTTCTTC. It translates to CASSRLVNGEQFF. The rearrangement uses TRBV19 and TRBJ2-1; tentatively, D is TRBD2 (6 bases). CDR1 and CDR2 (germline): LNHDA, SQIVND (reference sequence). Trimming stripped 6 bases from V and 9 bases from J, with 15 bases between. This CDR3 spans 13 amino acids.

The chain couples TRBV28 to TRBJ1-1; TRBD1 matches 7 bases. This CDR3 is 15 amino acids long. Trimming cost V 3 bases and J 1 base; bases outside gene matches: 5. Per germline, CDR1 MDHEN and CDR2 SYDVKM. CDR3 DNA sequence: TGTGCCAGCAGTTTTCTGACAGGGCAGAACACTGAAGCTTTCTTT. This codes for CASSFLTGQNTEAFF. Filled out from reference TRBV28 and TRBJ1-1, the complete variable domain reads DVKVTQSSRYLVKRTGEKVFLECVQDMDHENMFWYRQDPGLGLRLIYFSYDVKMKEKGDIPEGYSVSREKKERFSLILESASTNQTSMYLCASSFLTGQNTEAFFGQGTRLTVV.

This clone has only a few counts. This same CDR3 is encoded by further DNA sequences in the sample. The chain carries TRBV9 and TRBJ2-7; D remains ambiguous. Germline V lookup: CDR1 SGDLS, CDR2 YYNGEE. CDR3 length equals 13 residues. The V end lost 1 base, the J end lost 0 bases, and 5 bases lay between the germline ends. The CDR3, as DNA: TGTGCCAGCAGCGTACATAGCTCCTACGAGCAGTACTTC. Encoded protein: CASSVHSSYEQYF.

The V call is TRBV5-6, the J call TRBJ1-2; a weak D match, TRBD1 (5 bases). This CDR3 has 15 amino acids. V was shortened by 4 bases and J by 2 bases, with 15 bases between the two germline ends. Germline CDR1 reads SGHDT; CDR2 reads YYEEEE. The CDR3 reads CASSNDDRANYGYTF. In DNA form, the CDR3 reads TGTGCCAGCAGCAATGACGACAGAGCGAACTATGGCTACACCTTC.

The chain links TRBV5-8 to TRBJ1-5; D not resolved. Trimming shortened V by 0 bases and J by 4 bases, and 14 bases separated the two germline ends. The CDR3 runs 16 residues. Germline assignment: CDR1 SGHTS and CDR2 YDEGEE. For the CDR3, the DNA is TGTGCCAGCAGCTTGGGGAGTCGGCAAATGAATCAGCCCCAGCATTTT. It translates to CASSLGSRQMNQPQHF.

J is TRBJ1-4 and V is TRBV19; 7 nucleotides agree with TRBD1. CDR1 and CDR2 from the germline V gene are LNHDA and SQIVND (reference sequence). The CDR3 covers 14 residues. Trimming cost V 5 bases and J 7 bases; bases outside gene matches: 7. CDR3 in DNA: TGTGCCAGTAGTGCCCGGGACAGTGGTGAAAAACTGTTTTTT. Translating it yields CASSARDSGEKLFF.

The J gene is TRBJ2-7, the V gene TRBV20-1; D is unresolved. V was trimmed by 3 bases and J by 6 bases, leaving 9 bases between them. The CDR3 has 11 amino acids. The V gene's germline CDR1 is DFQATT and CDR2 SNEGSKA (reference sequence). CDR3 sequence (DNA): TGCAGTGCTAGGGCGCCTAGCGAGCAGTACTTC. Encoded protein: CSARAPSEQYF.

This clone occurred a few times. The chain has TRBV28 and TRBJ2-2; TRBD1 aligns across 9 bases. Germline V gene data show CDR1 as MDHEN and CDR2 as SYDVKM. This CDR3 has 15 residues. Trimming took 5 bases from V and 2 from J; bases not matched to a gene: 3. CDR3 protein: CASSGGQGNTGELFF. For the CDR3, the DNA is TGTGCCAGCAGTGGGGGACAGGGAAACACCGGGGAGCTGTTTTTT.

This chain links TRBV5-4 with TRBJ2-5; 8 bases map to TRBD2. This CDR3 contains 15 residues. Germline CDR1 reads SGHNT; CDR2 reads YYREEE (reference sequence). V lost 3 bases, J lost 2 bases, and 6 bases stayed unmatched. CDR3 DNA: TGTGCCAGCAGCTCCCTCGGGGGGGGTCAAGAGACCCAGTACTTC. It is translated as CASSSLGGGQETQYF.

A note on this clone: The sample has other DNA sequences that encode this CDR3 too. This chain links TRBV5-1 with TRBJ2-5; TRBD1 aligns across 9 bases. The V segment lost 4 bases and the J segment 2 bases; nucleotides outside the gene matches: 3. Looked up from germline, CDR1 is SGHRS and CDR2 is YFSETQ. The CDR3 sequence is 14 residues long. The CDR3, as DNA: TGCGCCAGCAGCCTAGGACAGGGGCAAGAGACCCAGTACTTC. This encodes CASSLGQGQETQYF. Full variable domain (rest looked up from reference TRBV5-1 and TRBJ2-5): KAGVTQTPRYLIKTRGQQVTLSCSPISGHRSVSWYQQTPGQGLQFLFEYFSETQRNKGNFPGRFSGRQFSNSRSEMNVSTLELGDSALYLCASSLGQGQETQYFGPGTRLLVL.

The chain joins TRBV13 to TRBJ1-1; 7 bases agree with TRBD1. Losses at the gene ends were 0 bases for V and 4 bases for J; bases not matched to a gene: 2. This CDR3 region has 14 residues. CDR1 is PRHDT, CDR2 FYEKMQ, per germline (reference sequence). CDR3 coding DNA: TGTGCCAGCAGCTTAGGGGCAGGGGGCACTGAAGCTTTCTTT. Translated, it gives CASSLGAGGTEAFF.

The J gene is TRBJ1-6, the V gene TRBV5-1; 8 bases are shared with TRBD1. CDR1 and CDR2 (germline): SGHRS, YFSETQ. This CDR3 region has 14 residues. With 3 bases clipped from V and 9 bases from J, the junction kept 5 bases outside the gene matches. The CDR3 nucleotides are TGCGCCAGCAGCTCGGACAGGGAGGGTTCACCCCTCCACTTT. Translating it yields CASSSDREGSPLHF.

V and J are TRBV11-2 and TRBJ2-3; TRBD2 aligns across 12 bases. Germline CDR1 is SGHAT and CDR2 is FQNNGV. This CDR3 comprises 17 residues. V dropped 3 bases and J dropped 1; count of bases not matched to a gene: 5. DNA of the CDR3: TGTGCCAGCAGCTTCAGGCGACTAGCGGGAGGCACAGATACGCAGTATTTT. Residues: CASSFRRLAGGTDTQYF.

The chain is built from TRBV5-1 and TRBJ2-7; 8 nucleotides line up with TRBD1. CDR3 length: 16 residues. The V gene end was trimmed by 4 bases and the J gene end by 1 base; junction bases not matched to a gene: 10. Germline values: CDR1 SGHRS, CDR2 YFSETQ. The CDR3, as DNA: TGCGCCAGCAGCCTTCAACTCCGGGACAGGTCCTACGAGCAGTACTTC. It yields the protein CASSLQLRDRSYEQYF. Combining the CDR3 with reference TRBV5-1 and TRBJ2-7 gives the whole variable domain KAGVTQTPRYLIKTRGQQVTLSCSPISGHRSVSWYQQTPGQGLQFLFEYFSETQRNKGNFPGRFSGRQFSNSRSEMNVSTLELGDSALYLCASSLQLRDRSYEQYFGPGTRLTVT.

V gene TRBV6-5 combines with J gene TRBJ2-1; possibly TRBD2 for D (6 bases). This CDR3 is built from 13 residues. V lost 11 bases and J 4 bases, leaving 15 bases between the germline ends. CDR1 and CDR2 from the germline V gene are MNHEY and SVGAGI. The CDR3 protein is CASLAGPYNEQFF. Written as DNA, the CDR3 is TGTGCCTCCCTGGCGGGACCGTACAATGAGCAGTTCTTC.

The CDR3 region is CASSLNRGDKNIQYF. Written as DNA, the CDR3 is TGTGCCAGCAGCTTAAACAGGGGAGACAAAAACATTCAGTACTTC. This chain links TRBV5-6 with TRBJ2-4, with TRBD1 matching 7 bases. CDR3 length: 15 amino acids. Germline V gene lookup returns CDR1 SGHDT and CDR2 YYEEEE. Unmatched junction bases numbered 5, after V lost 2 bases and J lost 3 bases.

The chain combines TRBV30 with TRBJ1-5; a weak D match, TRBD1 (5 bases). The CDR3 is 14 amino acids. Germline CDR1 is GTSNPN and CDR2 is SVGIG (reference sequence). V lost 0 bases and J 3 bases, leaving 9 bases between the germline ends. The CDR3 nucleotides read TGTGCCTGGAGTGTATGGGGCTTCAATCAGCCCCAGCATTTT. This gives the protein CAWSVWGFNQPQHF.